This T cell receptor beta chain was retrieved from a study of CD4 and CD8 cells across lung adenocarcinoma regions (dated by TCRdb to the late 2010s). Context from the whole study: The study examined intratumor heterogeneity of the T cell receptor repertoire by comparing tumor centers with tumor margins.

Donors were patients with localized lung adenocarcinoma, a subtype of non-small cell lung cancer. Samples were obtained from the centers of localized lung adenocarcinomas. For TCR repertoire analysis, CD8+ T cells from tumor tissue were profiled apart from CD4+ T cells. Libraries were constructed by PCR. The instrument was a HiSeq X Ten. The raw public data were reprocessed by TCRdb itself: fastp quality trimming at Q25, MiXCR clonotype calling, in-frame beta chains only. Entries that share a CDR3 protein sequence are merged under the most common genes and DNA. The sample table shows 5,000 to 8,000 distinct CDR3 sequences, and approximately 49% are seen once. The ten top clones hold about a fifth of the sample. With respect to this clonotype: Its recognized antigen is unknown. Per-base qualities were not stored, and no clone one base away is much larger.

Trimming removed 6 bases from V and 6 bases from J, leaving 11 bases between the germline ends. CDR1 and CDR2, per the germline V gene, are MNHNS and SASEGT. The CDR3 holds 13 amino acids from the cysteine to the phenylalanine. Only the CDR3 portion is preserved as DNA: 39 bases, with reading frame beginning at the first base. This receptor was identified in a female donor with lung adenocarcinoma. The CD4 and CD8 labels of this study may be unreliable. The sample consisted of CD8+ T cells from the center of a lung tumor. The sample's cell subset or site label, decoded: tumor center region. The chain is assembled from TRBV6-1 and TRBJ1-4; the D gene cannot be named for sure. The DNA sequence follows: TGTGCCAGCAGGGGCGCTCTCTATGAAAAACTGTTTTTT. This sequence encodes CASRGALYEKLFF.